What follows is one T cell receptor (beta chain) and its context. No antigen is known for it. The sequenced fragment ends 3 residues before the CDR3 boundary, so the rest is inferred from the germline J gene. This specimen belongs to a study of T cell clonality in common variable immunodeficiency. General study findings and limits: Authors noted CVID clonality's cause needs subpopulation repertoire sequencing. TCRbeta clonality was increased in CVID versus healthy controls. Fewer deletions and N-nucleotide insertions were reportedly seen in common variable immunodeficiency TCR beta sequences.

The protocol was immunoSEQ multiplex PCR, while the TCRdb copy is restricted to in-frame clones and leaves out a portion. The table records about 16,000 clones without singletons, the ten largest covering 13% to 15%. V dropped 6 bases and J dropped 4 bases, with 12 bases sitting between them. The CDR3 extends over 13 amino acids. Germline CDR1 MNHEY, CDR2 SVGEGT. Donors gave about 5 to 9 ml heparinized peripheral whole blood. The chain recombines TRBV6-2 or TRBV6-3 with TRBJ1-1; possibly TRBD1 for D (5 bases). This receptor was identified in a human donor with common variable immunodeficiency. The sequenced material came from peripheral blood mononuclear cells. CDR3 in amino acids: CASREIRATEAFF. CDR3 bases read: TGTGCCAGCAGAGAGATCAGGGCCACTGAA.